The source of this T cell receptor beta chain is a study of T cell repertoires in cytomegalovirus infection. Overall study context: In the study, CMV epitopes included recently identified HLA-C-restricted and well-studied HLA-B-restricted ones. In public TCR beta signatures, there were indications of both CMV infection and matching HLA type.

Deletions cut 3 bases from V and 0 bases from J, with 9 bases between. Germline V gene lookup returns CDR1 MNHEY and CDR2 SMNVEV (reference sequence). The CDR3 spans 14 residues. Study observations and caveats: Based on cumulative public TCR beta family frequency, carriers of CMV plus the relevant HLA were identified. What dominated the ex vivo response were HLA-C-restricted CMV-specific TCR beta clonotypes.

One entry per CDR3 protein, called by TCRdb with MiXCR from the reads. The sample includes approximately 83,000 distinct CDR3 sequences, around 25% seen only once; the top ten take roughly 50%. This clonotype was counted only a few times. Its antigen is unidentified. This clonotype originated in a human donor in good health (CMV status not recorded). Some clones in this sample may be carry-over from other donors' samples. This rearrangement joins TRBV27 to TRBJ2-7; D ambiguous. The material sequenced was CD8+ T cells from cultured PBMCs, taken from culture after CMV antigen stimulation. In DNA, the CDR3 is TGTGCCAGCAGTTTTGGCCCTAGCTCCTACGAGCAGTACTTC. Translation gives CASSFGPSSYEQYF.